Listed below are T cell receptor beta chains from one sample, sequenced in a study of shared clonotypes between healthy human individuals. This table comes from immunoSEQ multiplex PCR, and its TCRdb copy is limited to in-frame clones, with some not included. Of more than 2,000,000 clones in the sample, over 90% were seen once. The source material was naive CD4+ T cells from PBMCs. Receptors originate from a man aged 18 to 29 in good health. Some clones in this sample may be carry-over from other donors' samples. Both conserved end residues are part of each CDR3. A D gene is named only where the DNA matches it firmly. Where a row states a size, it is once, few, many or the class of an expanded clone; other rows omit it.

NA	few	TRBJ2-2	TRBV11-2	TGTGCCAGCAGCTCGAGTCACGGGGGGGAGCTGTTTTTT	CASSSSHGGELFF
TRBD1	NA	TRBJ2-3	TRBV28	TGTGCCAGCAGTTCCTGGAGGACAGGGGGCGGACGAGATACGCAGTATTTT	CASSSWRTGGGRDTQYF
TRBD2	NA	TRBJ2-3	TRBV7-2	TGTGCCAGCAGCTCAACAAGGACTAGCGGGAGGGGGACAGATACGCAGTATTTT	CASSSTRTSGRGTDTQYF
TRBD1	NA	TRBJ1-2	TRBV19	TGTGCCAGTAGTCCACAACAGGGGGACTATGGCTACACCTTC	CASSPQQGDYGYTF
TRBD2	NA	TRBJ2-1	TRBV18	TGTGCCAGCTCAATCCGACTAGCCGACTACAATGAGCAGTTCTTC	CASSIRLADYNEQFF
TRBD2	NA	TRBJ2-3	TRBV2	TGTGCCAGCAGTGAACTAGCGTTCGGGGGGACAGATACGCAGTATTTT	CASSELAFGGTDTQYF
TRBD1	NA	TRBJ1-2	TRBV11-2	TGTGCCAGCAGTCGTACCGTAGGGACAGGGGGAGTTGGCTACACCTTC	CASSRTVGTGGVGYTF
NA	NA	TRBJ2-1	TRBV28	TGTGGCGTTTCGAGTGCAGGGTCCTCCTACAATGAGCAGTTCTTC	CGVSSAGSSYNEQFF
TRBD2	NA	TRBJ2-1	TRBV4-2	TGTGCCAGCAGCCAGAGGGGAGGGACTAGCGATTACAATGAGCAGTTCTTC	CASSQRGGTSDYNEQFF
TRBD1	NA	TRBJ1-1	TRBV28	TGTGCCAGCAGTTTGTTGCCGGGACAGGGGATGAACACTGAAGCTTTCTTT	CASSLLPGQGMNTEAFF
NA	NA	TRBJ1-2	TRBV11-2	TGTGCCAGCAGCTTATACAGGGACTATGGCTACACCTTC	CASSLYRDYGYTF
TRBD1	NA	TRBJ2-1	TRBV27	TGTGCCAGCAGTTTCATGACCTGGGACAGGGCAACTTACAATGAGCAGTTCTTC	CASSFMTWDRATYNEQFF
TRBD2	NA	TRBJ2-1	TRBV9	TGTGCCAGCAGCGCCGGGACTAGCTCCTACAATGAGCAGTTCTTC	CASSAGTSSYNEQFF
TRBD2	NA	TRBJ2-7	TRBV29-1	TGCAGCGCGGCCGGGACTAGCGGGAGAACCGACGAGCAGTACTTC	CSAAGTSGRTDEQYF
TRBD1	NA	TRBJ1-3	TRBV11-3	TGTGCCAGCAGTACAGGGGGCTCTGGAAACACCATATATTTT	CASSTGGSGNTIYF
TRBD2	once	TRBJ2-1	TRBV9	TGTGCCAGCAGCGTAGCAGGGCGGGAGAGAAACAATGAGCAGTTCTTC	CASSVAGRERNNEQFF
TRBD2	NA	TRBJ2-7	TRBV2	TGTGCCAGCAGGCGGGGTAGCGGGGGGTACGAGCAGTACTTC	CASRRGSGGYEQYF
NA	NA	TRBJ1-2	TRBV7-9	TGTGCCAGCACCAAAGGGGAGGCTAGTGGCTACACCTTC	CASTKGEASGYTF
TRBD1	NA	TRBJ2-1	TRBV2	TGTGCCAGCAGTCAACTACAGGGGTACAATGAGCAGTTCTTC	CASSQLQGYNEQFF
NA	NA	TRBJ1-2	TRBV6-1	TGTGCCAGCAGTGACAGTAAGGCTAACTATGGCTACACCTTC	CASSDSKANYGYTF
NA	NA	TRBJ2-5	TRBV5-1	TGCGCCAGCAGCTTGAACGGGGCCAAAGAGACCCAGTACTTC	CASSLNGAKETQYF
NA	NA	TRBJ2-5	TRBV10-3	TGTGCCATCAGTGTAGGGGCTAGCAGCCAAGAGACCCAGTACTTC	CAISVGASSQETQYF
TRBD1	NA	TRBJ1-1	TRBV11-3	TGTGCCAGCAGCGTTCGACAGGGGGCCTCTGAAGCTTTCTTT	CASSVRQGASEAFF
NA	NA	TRBJ2-5	TRBV29-1	TGCAGCGCGAGATTACAGGGGCGGGGGGCCCAGTACTTC	CSARLQGRGAQYF
NA	NA	TRBJ2-5	TRBV28	TGTGCCAGCAGCCCCGGGGGTCAAGAGACCCAGTACTTC	CASSPGGQETQYF
NA	NA	TRBJ1-2	TRBV4-3	TGCGCCAGCAGCCCTGAGACCAGATCCTATGGCTACACCTTC	CASSPETRSYGYTF
NA	NA	TRBJ2-7	TRBV7-2	TGTGCCAGCAGCCCCTTGGTGGGGCCGTACTACGAGCAGTACTTC	CASSPLVGPYYEQYF
TRBD1	NA	TRBJ1-5	TRBV27	TGTGCCAGCAGCCGGACAGGGCCCAATCAGCCCCAGCATTTT	CASSRTGPNQPQHF
TRBD1	NA	TRBJ2-7	TRBV30	TGTGCCTACAACCTGGACAGGGGGGACGAGCAGTACTTC	CAYNLDRGDEQYF
NA	NA	TRBJ1-2	TRBV5-1	TGCGCCAGCAGCCTAAGTGTCGGGGCCGGCTACACCTTC	CASSLSVGAGYTF
TRBD2	NA	TRBJ2-5	TRBV7-3	TGTGCCAGCAGCCCTTTTTTCGGGGGGCAAGAGACCCAGTACTTC	CASSPFFGGQETQYF